This T cell receptor beta chain was found in a study of blood T cell repertoires in COVID-19 (dated by TCRdb to 2019 to 2021). Concerning the study at large: The collaborator samples originated in the United States, Italy and Spain and spanned the acute and convalescent phases of COVID-19. The samples were drawn from the first 160 participants of the ongoing ImmuneRACE study and from 1,254 subjects provided by 6 global collaborators. The repertoires were released in a freely available public database intended as a resource for research on the immune response to SARS-CoV-2. Where HLA class I and class II types were available, the types were taken from metadata supplied by the sample provider, not from assay-based typing. The material from the prospective study consisted of cDNA or gDNA derived from T cells, B-cell-depleted T cells, or PBMCs. The dataset comprised deeply sampled blood TCRbeta repertoires from subjects exposed to, actively infected with, or recovered from COVID-19. Sample metadata almost always included a de-identified subject ID, COVID-19 status, age in years and sex. The investigation overall reported the following: How much clinical and demographic metadata was included differed by source and by participant, and the metadata was provided uncurated.

Points on this clone: This clone's antigen is unknown. No per-base quality is available; no much larger clone lies one base away.

V loses 0 bases of germline sequence and J loses 4 bases, and the interval between the two ends is 10 bases. Its CDR3 holds 16 amino acids, cysteine through phenylalanine. Left in the record is the CDR3 DNA by itself, 48 bases read in frame from the first base. The germline V gene gives CDR1 as LGHNA and CDR2 as YSLEER. The immunoSEQ Assay, a bias-controlled multiplex PCR, was used to amplify TCRbeta CDR3 regions from genomic DNA. Per the original workflow: The number of nucleated cells in each sample was estimated from the amplification of reference gene primers within the assay. Sequence reads were collapsed and filtered to measure the absolute abundance of every unique TCRbeta CDR3 rearrangement. For each sample, productive Simpson clonality was calculated by taking the square root of Simpson's diversity index across productive rearrangements. TCRdb retrieved this table from immuneACCESS and kept in-frame rearrangements only. Not all clones are present; in checked studies, unresolved V genes account for under half, and no reason is known for the remainder. V, J and clone size reflect that table, while D and trimming were determined from the DNA. The sample table shows roughly 220,000 clones, and roughly 89% are seen once. The top ten constitute over 12% of the sample.

Participants in the prospective study were enrolled through a virtual design, were aged about 18 to 90 years, and lived in approximately 25 United States geographic areas. In the prospective study, cohorts were assigned on the basis of participant-reported clinical history obtained from a screening survey and a study questionnaire. Exposed participants were defined as having been in contact with someone with a PCR-confirmed or clinician-diagnosed COVID-19 case within 2 weeks of study entry. Each participant in the prospective study had whole blood, serum and a nasopharyngeal or oropharyngeal swab collected by mobile phlebotomists. Over a roughly 2-month period, participants in the prospective study had the option of providing additional blood draws and questionnaires. Blood samples from the prospective study were shipped frozen or at room temperature prior to DNA extraction.

The sequence was collected from a man aged 30 to 45 who had been exposed to COVID-19. The receptor chain draws on TRBV4-3 and TRBJ2-6, with no D gene named confidently. Sequencing was performed on PBMCs or T cells enriched from blood (not recorded which). The DNA is as follows: TGCGCCAGCAGCCAAGATGCCAGTTCGGGGGCCAACGTCCTGACTTTC. Its protein reads: CASSQDASSGANVLTF.